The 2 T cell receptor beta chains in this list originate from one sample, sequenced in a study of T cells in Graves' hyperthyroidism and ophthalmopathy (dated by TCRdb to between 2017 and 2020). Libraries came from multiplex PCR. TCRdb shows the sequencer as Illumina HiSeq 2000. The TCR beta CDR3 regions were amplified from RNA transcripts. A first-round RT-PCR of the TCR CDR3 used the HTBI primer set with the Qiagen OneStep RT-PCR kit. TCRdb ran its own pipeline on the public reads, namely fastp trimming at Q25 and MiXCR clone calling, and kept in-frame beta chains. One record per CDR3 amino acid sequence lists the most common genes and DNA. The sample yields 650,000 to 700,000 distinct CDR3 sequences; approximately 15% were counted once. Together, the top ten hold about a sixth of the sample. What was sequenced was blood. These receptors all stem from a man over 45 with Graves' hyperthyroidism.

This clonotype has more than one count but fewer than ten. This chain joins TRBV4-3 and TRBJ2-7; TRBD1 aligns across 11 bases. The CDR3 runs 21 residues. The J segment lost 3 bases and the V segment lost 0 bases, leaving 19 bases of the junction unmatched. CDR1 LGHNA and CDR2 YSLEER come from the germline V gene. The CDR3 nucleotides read TGCGCCAGCAGCCAAGATAGTAGGGGACAGGGGGTAACCTCTGGCTACTACGAGCAGTACTTC. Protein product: CASSQDSRGQGVTSGYYEQYF.

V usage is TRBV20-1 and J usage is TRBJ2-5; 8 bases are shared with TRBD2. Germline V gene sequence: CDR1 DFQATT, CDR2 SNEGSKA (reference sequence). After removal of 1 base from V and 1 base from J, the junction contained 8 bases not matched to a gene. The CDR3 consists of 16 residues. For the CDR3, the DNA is TGCAGTGCTAGAGGGGGAACGGGAGGGTTCCAAGAGACCCAGTACTTC. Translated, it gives CSARGGTGGFQETQYF.